This is a list of T cell receptor beta chains from one sample in a study of shared clonotypes between healthy human individuals. Sequencing was performed with immunoSEQ multiplex PCR; in TCRdb, only in-frame clones are kept and a portion is missing. The profile shows roughly 2,500,000 clones, over 85% of them singletons. The source material was naive CD4+ T cells from PBMCs. The origin of the receptors is a man in his late teens or twenties in good health. Some clones in this sample may be carry-over from other donors' samples. The CDR3 runs from the conserved cysteine through the conserved F or W. A D gene is named only where the DNA matches it firmly. Where a row states a size, it is once, few, many or the class of an expanded clone; other rows omit it.

TRBV4-1	TRBJ2-1	.	TRBD2	TGCGCCAGCAGCCAAGATCCCCGACTAGCGGGTATTAACAATGAGCAGTTCTTC	CASSQDPRLAGINNEQFF
TRBV7-9	TRBJ2-2	few	TRBD1	TGTGCCAGCAGCTCCGACAGGGGGGGCACCGGGGAGCTGTTTTTT	CASSSDRGGTGELFF
TRBV19	TRBJ2-6	.	.	TGTGCCAGTAGTGCCTGGCCACGCTCTGGGGCCAACGTCCTGACTTTC	CASSAWPRSGANVLTF
TRBV7-9	TRBJ2-1	.	TRBD1	TGTGCCAGCAGCTTACCCCGGGACAGGGGGCCCCACAATGAGCAGTTCTTC	CASSLPRDRGPHNEQFF
TRBV11-1	TRBJ1-1	.	.	TGTGCCAGCAGCTTAGCTTGGGGGCTTGACACTGAAGCTTTCTTT	CASSLAWGLDTEAFF
TRBV7-9	TRBJ2-1	.	TRBD1	TGTGCCAGCAGCCCTGGACAGGGGCGATCGAATGAGCAGTTCTTC	CASSPGQGRSNEQFF
TRBV9	TRBJ1-2	.	.	TGTGCCAGCAGCGTAGAGCCTTCTTTGGGGGGCTACACCTTC	CASSVEPSLGGYTF
TRBV28	TRBJ2-1	.	.	TGTGCCAGCAGTAGCGCAGCCTACAATGAGCAGTTCTTC	CASSSAAYNEQFF
TRBV20-1	TRBJ2-5	.	TRBD1	TGCCAGGCAGGGGGTCAAGAGACCCAGTACTTC	CQAGGQETQYF
TRBV30	TRBJ1-4	once	.	TGTGCCTGGAGGGCAGGGAATGAAAAACTGTTTTTT	CAWRAGNEKLFF
TRBV27	TRBJ1-5	.	.	TGTGCCAGCAGTTCGGGTGTGCTGAGACAGTATCAGCCCCAGCATTTT	CASSSGVLRQYQPQHF
TRBV23-1	TRBJ1-1	once	TRBD1	TGCGCCAGCAGTCAATTCAGGGGGAGGGTCACTGAAGCTTTCTTT	CASSQFRGRVTEAFF
TRBV4-1	TRBJ2-7	.	.	TGCGCCAGCAGCCAAGATCGGGGATACGAGCAGTACTTC	CASSQDRGYEQYF
TRBV5-1	TRBJ2-7	.	TRBD2	TGCGCCAGCAGCTTGGGGACTAGCGGGAGTTACTCCTACGAGCAGTACTTC	CASSLGTSGSYSYEQYF
TRBV28	TRBJ1-5	.	TRBD1	TGTGCCAGCAGACCCGGGACAGACAATCAGCCCCAGCATTTT	CASRPGTDNQPQHF
TRBV10-2	TRBJ1-5	.	.	TGCGCCAGCAGTGGGGTTGCTCAGCCCCAGCATTTT	CASSGVAQPQHF
TRBV5-1	TRBJ2-1	.	TRBD2	TGCGCCAGCAGCTCGGGCGGACTAGCGGCAAGTAATGAGCAGTTCTTC	CASSSGGLAASNEQFF
TRBV28	TRBJ2-7	.	TRBD2	TGTGCCAGCAACCTGCGGGAGACCTACGAGCAGTACTTC	CASNLRETYEQYF
TRBV9	TRBJ2-3	.	TRBD2	TGTGCCAGCAGCGCGCCACGCACTAGCGGACCCACAGATACGCAGTATTTT	CASSAPRTSGPTDTQYF
TRBV6-4	TRBJ2-1	once	.	TGTGCCAGCAGTGACTCCCCCTACAATGAGCAGTTCTTC	CASSDSPYNEQFF
TRBV7-6	TRBJ2-5	.	.	TGTGCCAGCAGCTTACGGCCCCTGAGGGCAGACTTACAAGAGACCCAGTACTTC	CASSLRPLRADLQETQYF
TRBV7-9	TRBJ2-3	.	TRBD2	TGTGCCAGCAGCTTAGCAGTGGCGGGAGAGGTGGATACGCAGTATTTT	CASSLAVAGEVDTQYF
TRBV4-2	TRBJ1-3	.	.	TGTGCCAGCAGCCAAGATGTAGGTGGAAACACCATATATTTT	CASSQDVGGNTIYF
TRBV6-7	TRBJ2-7	.	.	TGTGCCAGCAGTTACTGTAGCAACGAGCAGTACTTC	CASSYCSNEQYF
TRBV6-6	TRBJ2-1	.	.	TGTGCCAGCAGTTACTCGAGGGAGTTTCAGTTCTTC	CASSYSREFQFF
TRBV2	TRBJ2-7	once	TRBD2	TGTGCCAGCAGCTACACCGGGACTAGCGGGAGGTTCAACGAGCAGTACTTC	CASSYTGTSGRFNEQYF
TRBV5-1	TRBJ2-7	once	TRBD2	TGCGCCAGCAGCCGGGAGGGGGGCTACGAGCAGTACTTC	CASSREGGYEQYF
TRBV5-5	TRBJ1-2	.	.	TGTGCCAGCAGCTTGTTAGGAGCTAACTATGGCTACACCTTC	CASSLLGANYGYTF
TRBV11-1	TRBJ2-5	.	.	TGTGCCAGCAGCGCCCTCCAATCAGGGACCCAGTACTTC	CASSALQSGTQYF
TRBV4-2	TRBJ2-2	once	.	TGTGCCAGCAGCCAATTTGACACCGGGGAGCTGTTTTTT	CASSQFDTGELFF
TRBV14	TRBJ2-2	.	TRBD1	TGTGCCAGCAGTCACATCAGGGGGCGCCCCGGGGAGCTGTTTTTC	CASSHIRGRPGELFF
TRBV7-7	TRBJ1-2	.	TRBD1	TGTGCCAGCAGCGGGACCGGGACAGGGGGAATTTTTACAAACTATGGCTACACCTTC	CASSGTGTGGIFTNYGYTF